This T cell receptor (beta chain) appears in the sequencing data of a study of T cell responses to AZD1222 COVID-19 vaccine. Study observations and caveats: Epitopes outside B.1.351 and B.1.1.7 mutated regions reportedly drew nearly half of spike TCRs.

Only in-frame clones appear in the TCRdb table, and some are missing; sequencing was by immunoSEQ multiplex PCR. The sample holds approximately 180,000 clones; roughly nine tenths are singletons and the top ten take approximately 3%. From germline, CDR1 is DFQATT and CDR2 SNEGSKA (reference sequence). The CDR3 spans 11 residues. V lost 6 bases and J 5 bases, leaving 10 bases between the germline ends. Notes on this clone: What it recognizes is unknown.

Material: peripheral blood, obtained on day 0 of AZD1222 vaccination. This sequence joins TRBV20-1 and TRBJ2-5; D call uncertain. The receptor comes from an adult in good health. CDR3 sequence reads: CSAQNGETQYF. For the CDR3, the DNA is TGCAGTGCGCAGAACGGCGAGACCCAGTACTTC.